One sample yielded the 24 T cell receptor beta chains listed below, sequenced in a study of blood T cells in healthy people across ages. For the second PCR, which ran for about 6 to 11 cycles, a sample-barcoded 5' primer and a J-beta primer mix were used. TCRdb passed the 5' RACE reads through MiXCR, listing each CDR3 protein once. The table lists 600,000 to 900,000 distinct CDR3 sequences, approximately 24% of them singletons. The same data also contributed to another study, on T cells of mothers and their children.

Sequences were obtained from blood. Receptor source: a boy aged 5-17 years in good health.

In nucleotides, the CDR3 is TGTGCCACCAGCACCAACCGGGACTCCCCCTTCGATGAGCAGTTCTTC. Residues: CATSTNRDSPFDEQFF. The V and J genes are TRBV15 and TRBJ2-1; TRBD2 is a possible D gene (6 bases). This CDR3 is built from 16 residues. Germline V gene data show CDR1 as LNHNV and CDR2 as YYDKDF (reference sequence). V gave up 4 bases and J gave up 8 bases, with 21 bases separating them.

The V call is TRBV9, the J call TRBJ2-3; the match to TRBD2 covers 11 bases. J lost 5 bases, V lost 0 bases, and 11 bases had no gene match. Germline V lookup: CDR1 SGDLS, CDR2 YYNGEE. This CDR3 has 18 residues. The CDR3, as DNA: TGTGCCAGCAGCGTAGCACTAGCGGGGGACTCTTGGGGAGATACGCAGTATTTT. Its translation: CASSVALAGDSWGDTQYF.

A few counts support this clonotype. This chain joins TRBV6-6 and TRBJ2-3, with no clear D. Germline V gene sequence: CDR1 MNHNY, CDR2 SVGAGI (reference sequence). V dropped 6 bases and J dropped 1 base, with 14 bases sitting between them. The CDR3 totals 15 residues. CDR3 bases: TGTGCCAGCAGCCGACTCTTCGCGGGCACAGATACGCAGTATTTT. Translated, it gives CASSRLFAGTDTQYF.

V usage is TRBV27 and J usage is TRBJ2-3; possibly TRBD1 for D (6 bases). V lost 1 base and J lost 4, with 15 bases in between. This CDR3 spans 16 amino acids. Germline V gene data show CDR1 as MNHEY and CDR2 as SMNVEV (reference sequence). The CDR3 DNA reads as TGTGCCAGCAGTTTATTGGACAGCTCTAAGCCAGATACGCAGTATTTT. Protein sequence: CASSLLDSSKPDTQYF.

A word on this clonotype: Given a much more abundant clone one base away, this may be a read error. The chain uses TRBV2 and TRBJ2-5; D remains unclear. Germline assignment: CDR1 SNHLY and CDR2 FYNNEI. The CDR3 contains 13 residues. CDR3 loop: CVSSVQIQETQYF. CDR3 DNA: TGTGTCAGCAGTGTCCAGATCCAAGAGACCCAGTACTTC. Based on the CDR3 plus reference TRBV2 and TRBJ2-5, the full variable domain is EPEVTQTPSHQVTQMGQEVILRCVPISNHLYFYWYRQILGQKVEFLVSFYNNEISEKSEIFDDQFSVERPDGSNFTLKIRSTKLEDSAMYFCVSSVQIQETQYFGPGTRLLVL.

The V and J genes are TRBV12-3 or TRBV12-4 and TRBJ1-5; maybe TRBD1 (6 bases). V was clipped by 3 bases and J by 7 bases, with 16 bases between them. CDR3 size: 15 residues. Here the CDR3 reads CASSFSGDLEQPQHF. CDR3 nucleotide sequence: TGTGCCAGCAGTTTCTCAGGGGATCTAGAACAGCCCCAGCATTTT.

This clonotype has ten or more counts. CDR3 nucleotides: TGTGCCAGCAGCTCTGCAGGGAGCTCCTACGAGCAGTACTTC. This codes for CASSSAGSSYEQYF. The chain couples TRBV28 to TRBJ2-7, with D possibly called TRBD1 or TRBD2 (5 bases each). CDR3 length equals 14 residues. Germline V gene lookup returns CDR1 MDHEN and CDR2 SYDVKM. Trimming took off 6 bases at V and 0 bases at J, with 12 bases between the two ends.

The V gene is TRBV29-1, the J gene TRBJ1-3; the D is unclear. The CDR3 has 13 residues. Trimming pared 6 bases from V and 0 bases from J, leaving 9 bases between. Germline values: CDR1 SQVTM, CDR2 ANQGSEA. In DNA form, the CDR3 reads TGCAGCGTCCAGACTGGCTCTGGAAACACCATATATTTT. As protein: CSVQTGSGNTIYF.

The gene calls are TRBV6-5 and TRBJ2-3, with 15 bases that match TRBD2. CDR1 and CDR2 (germline): MNHEY, SVGAGI. With 0 bases clipped from V and 9 bases from J, the junction kept 7 bases outside the gene matches. The CDR3 runs to 17 residues. The CDR3 region has the DNA TGTGCCAGCAGTTACTCGGGACTAGCGGGAGGCAGGGGGACGCAGTATTTT. Translation: CASSYSGLAGGRGTQYF.

This chain uses TRBV6-6 with TRBJ2-4; D may be TRBD2 (7 bases). Trimming removed 7 bases from V and 7 bases from J, with 14 bases in between. Germline values: CDR1 MNHNY, CDR2 SVGAGI (reference sequence). This CDR3 is 13 amino acids long. CDR3 sequence (DNA): TGTGCCAGCACGGGGGGCCTGAATAACATTCAGTACTTC. This translates into CASTGGLNNIQYF.

In its sample, this clonotype was seen a few times. The junction departs from germline at one end; a sequencing error may be responsible. The chain combines TRBV5-1 with TRBJ1-4; TRBD1 is a possible D gene (6 bases). The CDR3 contains 16 residues. Germline CDR1 is SGHRS and CDR2 is YFSETQ. The CDR3 loop reads CASSLVKGGTNEKPFF. CDR3 sequence (DNA): TGCGCCAGCAGCTTGGTAAAGGGGGGAACTAATGAAAAACCGTTTTTT. The full variable domain, completed using reference TRBV5-1 and TRBJ1-4, is KAGVTQTPRYLIKTRGQQVTLSCSPISGHRSVSWYQQTPGQGLQFLFEYFSETQRNKGNFPGRFSGRQFSNSRSEMNVSTLELGDSALYLCASSLVKGGTNEKPFFGSGTQLSVL.

This clonotype has just a few counts. The chain is built from TRBV11-3 and TRBJ2-3, with D possibly TRBD2 on 5 matching bases. The CDR3 contains 12 residues. CDR1 and CDR2 from the germline V gene are SGHNT and YENEEA. V lost 5 bases to trimming and J lost 9 bases, with 12 bases between them. In DNA, the CDR3 is TGTGCCAGCAGCCGGGATTCCAAGACGCAGTATTTT. Its translation is CASSRDSKTQYF. Filled out from reference TRBV11-3 and TRBJ2-3, the complete variable domain reads EAGVVQSPRYKIIEKKQPVAFWCNPISGHNTLYWYLQNLGQGPELLIRYENEEAVDDSQLPKDRFSAERLKGVDSTLKIQPAELGDSAVYLCASSRDSKTQYFGPGTRLTVL.

This chain connects TRBV6-2 or TRBV6-3 to TRBJ2-2, with 15 bases lining up with TRBD2. Trimming at V came to 6 bases and at J to 2 bases, leaving 10 bases not matched to a gene. The CDR3 runs to 19 residues. Germline V gene sequence: CDR1 MNHEY, CDR2 SVGEGT. The CDR3 DNA reads TGTGCCAGCAGAGGGCATCGGACTAGCGGGGGGGAAAACACCGGGGAGCTGTTTTTT. Translation: CASRGHRTSGGENTGELFF.

The V gene is TRBV6-1, the J gene TRBJ2-2; TRBD2 matches 9 bases. This CDR3 region has 15 residues. Germline V gene lookup returns CDR1 MNHNS and CDR2 SASEGT. V lost 10 bases to trimming and J lost 2 bases; unmatched junction nucleotides: 8. CDR3 nucleotides: TGTGCCAAAGAGGGCGGGAGGGGAAACACCGGGGAGCTGTTTTTT. This sequence encodes CAKEGGRGNTGELFF.

The chain is built from TRBV27 and TRBJ2-5, with a possible D match to TRBD1 (5 bases). Germline CDR1 and CDR2: MNHEY and SMNVEV (reference sequence). This CDR3 is built from 14 residues. The V gene lost 1 base and the J gene lost 5 bases, with 11 bases spanning the gap. Here the CDR3 DNA reads TGTGCCAGCAGTTTATACCCCCGACAGGAGACCCAGTACTTC. The encoded protein is CASSLYPRQETQYF.

The chain recombines TRBV30 with TRBJ1-5; D gene unclear. The CDR3 length is 13 residues. V gave up 0 bases and J gave up 6 bases, with 9 bases separating them. The germline gives CDR1 GTSNPN, CDR2 SVGIG (reference sequence). This CDR3 reads CAWSVSTGQPQHF. The CDR3 nucleotides are TGTGCCTGGAGTGTCTCTACGGGTCAGCCCCAGCATTTT.

V gene TRBV5-1 combines with J gene TRBJ1-5, with D tentatively TRBD1 (5 bases). CDR3 length: 15 amino acids. Deletions cut 0 bases from V and 6 bases from J, with 13 bases between. Germline V gene sequence: CDR1 SGHRS, CDR2 YFSETQ. CDR3 nucleotides: TGCGCCAGCAGCTTGGACGGGACTTCTTCTCAGCCCCAGCATTTT. Residues: CASSLDGTSSQPQHF.

There are a few counts of this clonotype. This chain links TRBV27 with TRBJ1-1; no clear D gene. This CDR3 is built from 14 residues. Germline loops: CDR1 MNHEY, CDR2 SMNVEV (reference sequence). Between the trimmed V and J ends, which lost 6 bases and 3 bases, there was a span of 14 bases. The DNA of the CDR3 is TGTGCCAGCAGCTTCCTCAGTGGCGACACTGAAGCTTTCTTT. Translation gives CASSFLSGDTEAFF.

The chain employs TRBV3-1 and TRBJ2-1; D call uncertain. Germline V gene data show CDR1 as LGHDT and CDR2 as YNNKEL (reference sequence). The CDR3 spans 13 residues. The V end was cut by 1 base, the J end by 6 bases, with 7 bases between. This chain's CDR3 is CASSQVPGNEQFF. In nucleotides, the CDR3 is TGTGCCAGCAGCCAAGTCCCAGGCAATGAGCAGTTCTTC.

The gene calls are TRBV4-2 and TRBJ2-2, with 12 positions matching TRBD2. V was pared by 5 bases and J by 5 bases, with 6 bases of the junction left unmatched. Germline V CDR1 and CDR2: LGHNA, YNFKEQ. The length of the CDR3 is 16 residues. The CDR3 bases are TGTGCCAGCAGCGAACTGACTAGCGGGGGAACCGGGGAGCTGTTTTTT. Translation: CASSELTSGGTGELFF.

This chain uses TRBV5-1 with TRBJ1-1; possibly TRBD1 for D (6 bases). Looked up from germline, CDR1 is SGHRS and CDR2 is YFSETQ. The CDR3 runs to 17 residues. V was clipped by 2 bases and J by 7 bases, with 24 bases between them. The CDR3 coding sequence is TGCGCCAGCAGCTTACGGTTCACAGGGAAGGCGCCGGGTGAAGCTTTCTTT. The encoded protein is CASSLRFTGKAPGEAFF.

The gene calls are TRBV20-1 and TRBJ2-3; the match to TRBD2 covers 10 bases. The CDR3 contains 15 residues. From germline, CDR1 is DFQATT and CDR2 SNEGSKA (reference sequence). Trimming took 7 bases from V and 2 from J; bases not matched to a gene: 9. CDR3 sequence (DNA): TGCAGTGTTAGCAAAGCGGGGGGGTCCACAGATACGCAGTATTTT. It translates to CSVSKAGGSTDTQYF.

The chain joins TRBV7-8 to TRBJ1-2, with a possible D match to TRBD1 (6 bases). CDR1 is SGHVS and CDR2 is FQNEAQ in the germline V gene. The CDR3 is 17 residues long. V lost 5 bases, J lost 2 bases, and 21 bases lay in between. The CDR3 sequence: CASSDYRTRGGNYGYTF. The CDR3, as DNA: TGTGCCAGCAGCGACTATCGGACCAGAGGGGGGAACTATGGCTACACCTTC.

This clonotype was seen more than once but under ten times. This chain joins TRBV10-3 and TRBJ1-4; no clear D gene. The germline CDR1 and CDR2 sequences are ENHRY and SYGVKD. V dropped 3 bases and J dropped 7 bases, with 12 bases sitting between them. This CDR3 comprises 14 residues. The DNA for the CDR3 is TGTGCCATCAGTGATGGACGGGCGGGTGAAAAACTGTTTTTT. This gives the protein CAISDGRAGEKLFF.